This TCR beta chain was identified during a study of T cell changes during pregnancy in multiple sclerosis. The protocol was immunoSEQ multiplex PCR, while the TCRdb copy is restricted to in-frame clones and leaves out a portion. In the table there are about 99,000 clones, roughly 92% of which are singletons. The clonotype originates from a female donor with multiple sclerosis, enrolled in a pregnancy study. The sequenced sample was peripheral blood, obtained after pregnancy.

CDR3 residues: CASSSYRGSSYNEQFF. DNA of the CDR3: TGTGCCAGCAGTTCCTACAGGGGAAGCTCCTACAATGAGCAGTTCTTC. The chain couples TRBV28 to TRBJ2-1; 7 nucleotides match TRBD1. V shed 4 bases, J shed 0 bases, and the junction held 6 bases outside the gene matches. This CDR3 has 16 amino acids. In germline, CDR1 is MDHEN, CDR2 SYDVKM.